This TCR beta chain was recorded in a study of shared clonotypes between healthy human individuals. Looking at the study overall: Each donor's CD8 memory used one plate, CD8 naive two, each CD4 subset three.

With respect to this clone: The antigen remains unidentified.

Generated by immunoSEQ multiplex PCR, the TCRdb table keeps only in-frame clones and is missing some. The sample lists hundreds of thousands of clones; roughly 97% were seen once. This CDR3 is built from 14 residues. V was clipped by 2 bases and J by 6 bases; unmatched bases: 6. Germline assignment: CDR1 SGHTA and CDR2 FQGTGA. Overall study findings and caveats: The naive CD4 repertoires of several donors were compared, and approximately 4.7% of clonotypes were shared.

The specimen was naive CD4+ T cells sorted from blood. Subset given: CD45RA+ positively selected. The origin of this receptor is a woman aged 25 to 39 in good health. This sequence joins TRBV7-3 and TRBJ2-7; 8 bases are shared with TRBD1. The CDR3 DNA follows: TGTGCCAGCAGCTTAGCAGGGGGCGTGGGCGAGCAGTACTTC. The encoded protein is CASSLAGGVGEQYF.